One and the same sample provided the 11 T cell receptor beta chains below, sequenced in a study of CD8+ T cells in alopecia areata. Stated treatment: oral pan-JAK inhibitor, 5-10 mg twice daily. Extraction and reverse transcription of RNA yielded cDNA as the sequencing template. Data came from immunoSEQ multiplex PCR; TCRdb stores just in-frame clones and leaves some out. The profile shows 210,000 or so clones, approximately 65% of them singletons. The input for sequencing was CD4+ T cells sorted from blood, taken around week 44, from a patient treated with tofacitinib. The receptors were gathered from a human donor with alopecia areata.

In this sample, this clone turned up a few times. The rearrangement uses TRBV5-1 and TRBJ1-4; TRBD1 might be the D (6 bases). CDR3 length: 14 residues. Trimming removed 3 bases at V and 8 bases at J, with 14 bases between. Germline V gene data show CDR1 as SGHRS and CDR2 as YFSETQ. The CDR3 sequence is CASSWDTGNEKLFF. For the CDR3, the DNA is TGCGCCAGCAGCTGGGACACGGGAAACGAAAAACTGTTTTTT. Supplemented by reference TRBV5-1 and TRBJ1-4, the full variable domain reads KAGVTQTPRYLIKTRGQQVTLSCSPISGHRSVSWYQQTPGQGLQFLFEYFSETQRNKGNFPGRFSGRQFSNSRSEMNVSTLELGDSALYLCASSWDTGNEKLFFGSGTQLSVL.

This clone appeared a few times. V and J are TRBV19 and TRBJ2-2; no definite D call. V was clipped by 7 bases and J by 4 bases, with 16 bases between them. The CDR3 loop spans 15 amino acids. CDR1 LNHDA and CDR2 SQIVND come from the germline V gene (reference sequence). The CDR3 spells CASNSQVLITGELFF. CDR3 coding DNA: TGTGCCAGTAATTCTCAAGTACTAATCACCGGGGAGCTGTTTTTT. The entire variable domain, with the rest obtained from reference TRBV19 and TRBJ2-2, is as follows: DGGITQSPKYLFRKEGQNVTLSCEQNLNHDAMYWYRQDPGQGLRLIYYSQIVNDFQKGDIAEGYSVSREKKESFPLTVTSAQKNPTAFYLCASNSQVLITGELFFGEGSRLTVL.

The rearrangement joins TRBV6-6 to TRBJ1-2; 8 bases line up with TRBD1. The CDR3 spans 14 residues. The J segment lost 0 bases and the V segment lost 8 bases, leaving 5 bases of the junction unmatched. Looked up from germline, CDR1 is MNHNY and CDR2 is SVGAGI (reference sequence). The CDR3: CASRRTGTNYGYTF. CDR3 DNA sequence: TGTGCCAGCCGTAGGACAGGGACTAACTATGGCTACACCTTC.

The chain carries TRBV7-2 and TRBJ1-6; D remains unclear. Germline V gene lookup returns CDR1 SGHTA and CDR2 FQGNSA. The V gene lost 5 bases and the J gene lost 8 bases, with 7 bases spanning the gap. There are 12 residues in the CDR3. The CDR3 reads CASSLVDSPLHF. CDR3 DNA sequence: TGTGCCAGCAGCCTGGTAGATTCACCCCTCCACTTT.

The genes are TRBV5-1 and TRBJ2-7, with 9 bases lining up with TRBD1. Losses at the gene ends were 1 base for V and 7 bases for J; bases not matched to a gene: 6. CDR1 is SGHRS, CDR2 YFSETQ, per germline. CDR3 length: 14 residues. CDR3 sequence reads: CASSLTGGAREQYF. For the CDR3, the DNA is TGCGCCAGCAGCTTGACAGGGGGCGCGAGGGAGCAGTACTTC.

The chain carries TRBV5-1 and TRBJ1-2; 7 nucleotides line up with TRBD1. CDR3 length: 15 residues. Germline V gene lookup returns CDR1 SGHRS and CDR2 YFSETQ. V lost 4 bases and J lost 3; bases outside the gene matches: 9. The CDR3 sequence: CASSQGPQGDYGYTF. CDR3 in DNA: TGCGCCAGCAGCCAGGGCCCCCAGGGGGACTATGGCTACACCTTC.

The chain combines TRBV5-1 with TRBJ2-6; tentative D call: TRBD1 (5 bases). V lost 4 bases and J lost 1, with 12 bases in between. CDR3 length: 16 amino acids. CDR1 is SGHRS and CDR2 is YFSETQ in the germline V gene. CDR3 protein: CASSTDKRSGANVLTF. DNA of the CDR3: TGCGCCAGCAGCACGGACAAGAGATCTGGGGCCAACGTCCTGACTTTC.

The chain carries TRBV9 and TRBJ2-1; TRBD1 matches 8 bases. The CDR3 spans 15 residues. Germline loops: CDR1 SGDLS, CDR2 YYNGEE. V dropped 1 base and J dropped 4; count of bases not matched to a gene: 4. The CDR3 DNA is TGTGCCAGCAGCGTAAGGACAGGGCTATACAATGAGCAGTTCTTC. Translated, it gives CASSVRTGLYNEQFF.

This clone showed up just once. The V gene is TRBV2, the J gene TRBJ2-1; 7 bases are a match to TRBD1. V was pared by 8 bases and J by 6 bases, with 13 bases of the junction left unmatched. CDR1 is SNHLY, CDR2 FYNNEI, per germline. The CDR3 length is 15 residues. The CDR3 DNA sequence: TGTGCCAGCTCCCCCACGAGGGGGCCGGGCAATGAGCAGTTCTTC. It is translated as CASSPTRGPGNEQFF. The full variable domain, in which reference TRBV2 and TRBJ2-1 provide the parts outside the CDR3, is EPEVTQTPSHQVTQMGQEVILRCVPISNHLYFYWYRQILGQKVEFLVSFYNNEISEKSEIFDDQFSVERPDGSNFTLKIRSTKLEDSAMYFCASSPTRGPGNEQFFGPGTRLTVL.

The DNA for the CDR3 is TGCGCCAGCAGCCCAGGGGGAGGCACCGGGGAGCTGTTTTTT. Its protein product is CASSPGGGTGELFF. V usage is TRBV5-1 and J usage is TRBJ2-2, with D possibly being TRBD1 (7 bases). This CDR3 has 14 amino acids. Germline V gene sequence: CDR1 SGHRS, CDR2 YFSETQ. Trimming removed 4 bases from V and 4 bases from J, with 11 bases in between.

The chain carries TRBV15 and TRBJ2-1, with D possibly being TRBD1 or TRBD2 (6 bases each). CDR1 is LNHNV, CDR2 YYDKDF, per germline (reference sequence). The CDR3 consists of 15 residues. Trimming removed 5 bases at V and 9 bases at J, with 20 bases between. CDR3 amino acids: CATSSGKGGSPEQFF. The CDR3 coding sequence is TGTGCCACCAGCTCGGGAAAGGGGGGTAGTCCTGAGCAGTTCTTC.